This T cell receptor beta chain originates from a study of regulatory T cells in long-lasting Graves disease. This clonotype was counted many times. Arm-PCR with iRepertoire HTBI primers amplified the CDR3 regions for these TCR beta libraries. TCRdb analysed the multiplex PCR reads with MiXCR anew, one entry per CDR3 protein. The data hold a few hundred thousand distinct CDR3 sequences, with over 14% observed a single time. Trimming removed 10 bases from V and 4 bases from J, with 17 bases in between. The CDR3 runs 14 residues. CDR1 is SGHDN, CDR2 FVKESK, per germline. As for time point: newly diagnosed GD, antithyroid drugs for less than 3 months. PBMC RNA served as the TCR library source. These data also formed part of another study, on T cells in Graves' hyperthyroidism and ophthalmopathy.

V usage is TRBV14 and J usage is TRBJ2-1, with D possibly being TRBD2 (6 bases). This clonotype originated in a woman between 35 and 50 years old with Graves disease. The sequenced sample was peripheral blood mononuclear cells (PBMCs), obtained at new diagnosis, from a patient treated with antithyroid drugs. CDR3 loop: CATSAGRWYNEQFF. DNA of the CDR3: TGTGCCACCTCAGCGGGTCGCTGGTACAATGAGCAGTTCTTC. Full variable domain (missing parts from reference TRBV14 and TRBJ2-1): EAGVTQFPSHSVIEKGQTVTLRCDPISGHDNLYWYRRVMGKEIKFLLHFVKESKQDESGMPNNRFLAERTGGTYSTLKVQPAELEDSGVYFCATSAGRWYNEQFFGPGTRLTVL.